A single sample is the source of the 24 T cell receptor beta chains below, sequenced in a study of breast tumors, draining lymph nodes, adjacent tissues (dated by TCRdb to the mid-2010s). Libraries were built with multiplex PCR. TCRdb records Illumina HiSeq 2000 as the sequencer. TCRdb's own reprocessing of the public reads used fastp at Q25 and MiXCR and kept productive beta chains. Identical CDR3 protein sequences are pooled into one entry, listed with their most common genes and DNA. The sample table holds some 100,000 distinct CDR3 sequences, of which 21% were seen once. The ten largest account for approximately 1.2% of the sample. Lymph node samples came from the axillary draining lymph nodes of breast cancer patients. The specimen was axillary lymph node tissue. These receptors came from a female donor with breast cancer. Some clones in this sample may be carry-over from other donors' samples.

In this sample, this clonotype turned up many times. The chain recombines TRBV5-1 with TRBJ2-1; the D is unclear. CDR1 SGHRS and CDR2 YFSETQ come from the germline V gene. The CDR3 loop spans 13 amino acids. Trimming stripped 0 bases from V and 10 bases from J, with 11 bases between. The CDR3 coding sequence is TGCGCCAGCAGCTTGGTTAGCTACACGGAGCAGTTCTTC. This sequence encodes CASSLVSYTEQFF.

The V call is TRBV28, the J call TRBJ1-5; D is unclear. The CDR3 loop spans 13 amino acids. Between the trimmed V and J ends, which lost 4 bases and 6 bases, there was a span of 10 bases. Germline V gene sequence: CDR1 MDHEN, CDR2 SYDVKM. CDR3 bases: TGTGCCAGCAGTTCCCTAATAGGTCAGCCCCAGCATTTT. Translated, it gives CASSSLIGQPQHF.

This clonotype was recorded once. A read error is likely, as this CDR3 ends without the conserved phenylalanine or tryptophan. The J gene is TRBJ2-7, the V gene TRBV28; D is perhaps TRBD1 or TRBD2 (5 bases each). The CDR3 runs 14 residues. Germline CDR1 reads MDHEN; CDR2 reads SYDVKM. Here the CDR3 DNA reads TGTGCCAGCAGTGATCCCGGGGCGTCCTGCGAGCAGTACCTC. Its protein is CASSDPGASCEQYL.

Many counts were recorded for this clonotype. V is TRBV2 and J is TRBJ2-1, with D perhaps TRBD2 (5 bases). This CDR3 is 15 amino acids long. The germline CDR1 and CDR2 sequences are SNHLY and FYNNEI. Trimming pared 2 bases from V and 7 bases from J, leaving 15 bases between. This CDR3 is CASSESPRGKNEQFF. The CDR3 DNA sequence: TGTGCCAGCAGTGAATCGCCCCGAGGGAAAAATGAGCAGTTCTTC.

This chain joins TRBV30 and TRBJ1-5, with D unclear. V was pared by 0 bases and J by 6 bases, with 12 bases between. The CDR3 spans 14 residues. Germline values: CDR1 GTSNPN, CDR2 SVGIG (reference sequence). In nucleotides, the CDR3 is TGTGCCTGGAGTGTCTCCCTTTCCCGTCAGCCCCAGCATTTT. It is translated as CAWSVSLSRQPQHF.

At least ten counts were recorded for this clonotype. The J gene is TRBJ2-1, the V gene TRBV9, with unresolved D. Germline lookup yields CDR1 SGDLS and CDR2 YYNGEE. This CDR3 has 14 amino acids. V was clipped by 4 bases and J by 5 bases, with 13 bases between them. The CDR3 nucleotides are TGTGCCAGCAGCCCTACTATCCCCGACAATGAGCAGTTCTTC. Amino acid sequence: CASSPTIPDNEQFF.

The sample holds many counts of this clonotype. V is TRBV20-1 and J is TRBJ2-7; D call uncertain. Trimming stripped 0 bases from V and 7 bases from J, with 19 bases between. Germline V gives CDR1 DFQATT, CDR2 SNEGSKA (reference sequence). The CDR3 runs to 15 residues. CDR3 amino acids: CSAREIRPPPGEQYF. The CDR3 DNA reads as TGCAGTGCTAGAGAAATTCGGCCACCCCCGGGTGAGCAGTACTTC.

This clonotype was seen ten or more times. This chain joins TRBV5-1 and TRBJ2-5; D gene unclear. CDR3 length: 15 residues. V was cut by 4 bases and J by 5 bases, with 18 bases left in between. Germline-derived CDR1 and CDR2 are SGHRS and YFSETQ. The CDR3 region is CASSPNPATRETQYF. CDR3 in DNA: TGCGCCAGCAGCCCCAACCCGGCGACGAGGGAGACCCAGTACTTC.

This clonotype occurred many times. V usage is TRBV12-3 or TRBV12-4 and J usage is TRBJ1-2; 8 bases map to TRBD1. V gave up 4 bases and J gave up 8 bases; unmatched junction bases: 9. The CDR3 covers 14 residues. The DNA of the CDR3 is TGTGCCAGCAGTTCCGTGACAGGGGTTAAAGGCTACACCTTC. Translation: CASSSVTGVKGYTF.

For this clonotype: The CDR3 ends on some other residue instead of the conserved phenylalanine or tryptophan, so this is likely a read error. The CDR3, as DNA: TGTGCCAGCAGCGTCGACCTTACTAGCGGGGGGGCGGATACGCAGTATCTT. Protein product: CASSVDLTSGGADTQYL. V and J are TRBV9 and TRBJ2-3, with 13 bases lining up with TRBD2. V dropped 2 bases and J dropped 6; count of bases not matched to a gene: 9. The CDR3 covers 17 residues. The germline gives CDR1 SGDLS, CDR2 YYNGEE.

The CDR3 loop is CASSRQELSQPQHF. The CDR3 DNA reads TGCGCCAGCAGCAGACAGGAGTTAAGTCAGCCCCAGCATTTT. This sequence joins TRBV10-2 and TRBJ1-5, with D perhaps matching TRBD1 (6 bases). Per the germline V gene, CDR1 is WSHSY and CDR2 is SAAADI. The CDR3 spans 14 residues. V lost 6 bases and J lost 6, with 15 bases in between.

Ten or more counts support this clonotype. The V gene is TRBV2, the J gene TRBJ2-7; TRBD2 aligns across 8 bases. J gave up 5 bases and V 8 bases, and 17 bases lay outside the gene matches. Germline CDR1 SNHLY, CDR2 FYNNEI. There are 16 residues in the CDR3. CDR3 in amino acids: CASGNPLSGRGDEQYF. The CDR3 DNA reads as TGTGCCAGCGGAAACCCTCTGAGCGGGAGAGGGGACGAGCAGTACTTC.

The chain joins TRBV30 to TRBJ2-2, with D perhaps being TRBD1 or TRBD2 (5 bases each). The germline gives CDR1 GTSNPN, CDR2 SVGIG (reference sequence). The ends were cut back, 1 base at V and 8 bases at J, with 8 bases in the middle. The CDR3 totals 12 residues. CDR3 loop: CAWSGGEGELFF. The CDR3 DNA reads as TGTGCCTGGAGTGGAGGGGAGGGGGAGCTGTTTTTT.

The chain joins TRBV5-5 to TRBJ1-6, with D maybe TRBD1 (6 bases). Germline assignment: CDR1 SGHKS and CDR2 YYEKEE (reference sequence). This CDR3 spans 16 amino acids. The V end lost 0 bases, the J end lost 7 bases, and 14 bases lay between the germline ends. Here the CDR3 DNA reads TGTGCCAGCAGCTTGGGCCGGGGGGCGGGAAATTCACCCCTCCACTTT. Its translation: CASSLGRGAGNSPLHF.

This clonotype occurred many times. The V gene is TRBV20-1, the J gene TRBJ2-1; no reliable D call. V gave up 1 base and J gave up 4 bases, with 14 bases separating them. The length of the CDR3 is 15 residues. Germline V CDR1 and CDR2: DFQATT, SNEGSKA (reference sequence). The CDR3 is CSARALRSAYNEQFF. Here the CDR3 DNA reads TGCAGTGCTAGAGCTTTGCGGTCGGCTTACAATGAGCAGTTCTTC.

This clonotype was seen ten or more times. The V gene is TRBV5-1, the J gene TRBJ2-1; weak D call: TRBD2 (6 bases). Germline values: CDR1 SGHRS, CDR2 YFSETQ. CDR3 length: 14 residues. Trimming removed 0 bases from V and 5 bases from J, with 9 bases in between. The CDR3 DNA reads TGCGCCAGCAGCTTGGCGGGAGAAAACAATGAGCAGTTCTTC. This sequence encodes CASSLAGENNEQFF.

This clonotype showed up many times. The chain combines TRBV4-2 with TRBJ2-2, with 9 positions matching TRBD1. V was pared by 1 base and J by 3 bases, with 0 bases of the junction left unmatched. Germline V lookup: CDR1 LGHNA, CDR2 YNFKEQ. This CDR3 is built from 15 residues. CDR3 in DNA: TGTGCCAGCAGCCAAGGGACAGGGGACACCGGGGAGCTGTTTTTT. This encodes CASSQGTGDTGELFF.

This clonotype was counted many times. This chain uses TRBV6-5 with TRBJ1-2; D remains ambiguous. Germline values: CDR1 MNHEY, CDR2 SVGAGI. This CDR3 is built from 15 residues. V dropped 3 bases and J dropped 0 bases, with 11 bases sitting between them. The CDR3: CASSYRADTNYGYTF. As DNA, the CDR3 is TGTGCCAGCAGTTATAGGGCAGATACTAACTATGGCTACACCTTC.

This clonotype was found many times. The chain has TRBV20-1 and TRBJ1-3; D is possibly TRBD1 (5 bases). The CDR3 is 14 residues long. Germline CDR1 DFQATT, CDR2 SNEGSKA (reference sequence). V lost 3 bases and J lost 2, with 11 bases in between. The CDR3 protein is CSASDSGAGNTIYF. The CDR3 region has the DNA TGCAGTGCTAGCGATTCGGGGGCTGGAAACACCATATATTTT.

The J gene is TRBJ2-2, the V gene TRBV12-3 or TRBV12-4; D unresolved. The CDR3 consists of 14 residues. The V end was cut by 7 bases, the J end by 1 base, with 10 bases between. This CDR3 reads CASTLTRNTGELFF. The DNA of the CDR3 is TGTGCCAGCACCCTGACCAGGAACACCGGGGAGCTGTTTTTT.

The count of this clonotype is one. This may arise from a read error, as a much more abundant clone is one base away. The chain uses TRBV5-6 and TRBJ2-1, with D hard to call. In germline, CDR1 is SGHDT, CDR2 YYEEEE. CDR3 length: 14 residues. In DNA form, the CDR3 reads TGTGCCGGCAGCTTGGGTAGCTCCTACAATGAGCAGTTCTTC. It is translated as CAGSLGSSYNEQFF.

This clonotype was seen many times. The chain joins TRBV28 to TRBJ1-5; the D is unclear. V lost 1 base to trimming and J lost 2 bases, with 3 bases between them. CDR1 is MDHEN and CDR2 is SYDVKM in the germline V gene. The CDR3 has 13 residues. Here the CDR3 DNA reads TGTGCCAGCAGTTTATTAGGCAATCAGCCCCAGCATTTT. Translation gives CASSLLGNQPQHF.

In its sample, this clonotype was seen many times. The chain has TRBV2 and TRBJ1-5, with D possibly being TRBD1 (5 bases). V lost 3 bases, J lost 9 bases, and 15 bases lay in between. Germline values: CDR1 SNHLY, CDR2 FYNNEI. CDR3 size: 14 residues. CDR3 amino acids: CASSDAGDSGPQHF. In DNA form, the CDR3 reads TGTGCCAGCAGTGACGCGGGGGATTCGGGGCCCCAGCATTTT.

This clonotype was recorded many times. The chain has TRBV2 and TRBJ2-5; D is possibly TRBD1 or TRBD2 (5 bases each). CDR1 and CDR2 from the germline V gene are SNHLY and FYNNEI. This CDR3 is 13 amino acids long. Between the trimmed V and J ends, which lost 4 bases and 2 bases, there was a span of 8 bases. The CDR3 loop reads CASSGDQQETQYF. CDR3 in DNA: TGTGCCAGCAGTGGGGACCAACAAGAGACCCAGTACTTC.